The subject of this entry is one T cell receptor (beta chain). Treatment specified: 15 to 20 received Ad26.COV2.S at low or high dose, single or two shots; about 5 received placebo; per-sample allocation not given. It was on day 63 after the first vaccine or placebo injection that samples were taken. The CDR3 spans 12 residues. From germline, CDR1 is SNHLY and CDR2 FYNNEI. The V end lost 9 bases, the J end lost 0 bases, and 8 bases lay between the germline ends. This sample stems from a study of Ad26.COV2.S vaccination and SARS-CoV-2 variants. Study in general: Intramuscular Ad26.COV2.S doses were given once or twice, 56 days apart.

Generated by immunoSEQ multiplex PCR, the TCRdb table keeps only in-frame clones and is missing some. The data contain about 390,000 clones, 80% to 90% of them singletons. Material: peripheral blood, obtained in a trial of Ad26.COV2.S vaccine versus placebo. The V call is TRBV2, the J call TRBJ1-1; D might be TRBD1 (5 bases). This TCR derives from a person between 18 and 65 years old who received the Ad26.COV2.S COVID-19 vaccine or a placebo. The CDR3 DNA is TGTGCCAGGGGACGGTTGAACACTGAAGCTTTCTTT. Translated, it gives CARGRLNTEAFF.